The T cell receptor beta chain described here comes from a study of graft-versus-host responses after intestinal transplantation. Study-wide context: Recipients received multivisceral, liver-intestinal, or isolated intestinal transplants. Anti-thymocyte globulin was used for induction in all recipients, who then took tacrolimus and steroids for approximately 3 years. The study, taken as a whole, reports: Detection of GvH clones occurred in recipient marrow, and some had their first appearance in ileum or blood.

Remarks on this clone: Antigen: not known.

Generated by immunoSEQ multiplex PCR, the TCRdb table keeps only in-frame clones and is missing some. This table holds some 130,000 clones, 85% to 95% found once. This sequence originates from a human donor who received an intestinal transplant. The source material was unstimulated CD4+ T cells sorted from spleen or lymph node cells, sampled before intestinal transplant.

The CDR3 bases are TGTGCCTGGATCTATGGACAGACTAACTATGGCTACACCTTC. This sequence encodes CAWIYGQTNYGYTF. The J gene is TRBJ1-2, the V gene TRBV30, with D tentatively TRBD1 (6 bases). The CDR3 length is 14 residues. Trimming left V 4 bases short and J 0 bases short, with 12 bases between. Looked up from germline, CDR1 is GTSNPN and CDR2 is SVGIG (reference sequence).